This TCR beta chain was documented in a study of long-term antiretroviral therapy in people with HIV. Trimming took off 4 bases at V and 8 bases at J, with 6 bases between the two ends. The CDR3 totals 11 residues. Germline V gives CDR1 KGHSH, CDR2 LQKENI. The United States was where all participants with HIV were treated. Assay version v3.0 of immunoSEQ was used, and it was run at survey level. Sequencing used immunoSEQ multiplex PCR; TCRdb keeps in-frame clones, though not all of them. The table lists 25,000 to 30,000 clones, about 88% of them singletons. The sample here was unsorted PBMCs, taken roughly 2.7 years after starting antiretroviral therapy. The clonotype was recovered from a man aged 40-49 years with HIV. The chain recombines TRBV18 with TRBJ2-1; no firm D call. In DNA form, the CDR3 reads TGTGCCAGCTCACTCCGGGATGAGCAGTTCTTC. The encoded protein is CASSLRDEQFF.